One and the same sample provided the 15 T cell receptor beta chains below, sequenced in a study of T cells expressing NK-cell markers. Using the 5' RACE reads, TCRdb records one entry per CDR3 protein without DNA. The sample yields some 150,000 distinct CDR3 sequences, of which the top ten take up around 12%. Sequencing was performed on blood T cells: a sorted CD56 or NKG2C T cell subset, CD4+ or CD8+ T cells, or bulk PBMC T cells (not recorded which). These receptors were obtained from a man younger than 35 in good health.

The gene calls are TRBV30 and TRBJ1-1; no DNA is available, so the TRBD1 call from TCRdb remains unchecked. The CDR3 spans 15 residues. Germline loops: CDR1 GTSNPN, CDR2 SVGIG (reference sequence). The CDR3 here is CAGNPGQGTIDEAFF.

The chain recombines TRBV7-9 with TRBJ2-1; TCRdb's D gene call, TRBD2, goes unchecked for lack of DNA. Germline lookup yields CDR1 SEHNR and CDR2 FQNEAQ (reference sequence). The CDR3 is 16 amino acids. The CDR3 sequence: CASSLGGSSGKVGQFF.

The CDR3 here is CASSYGTGAGANVLTF. This chain uses TRBV6-5 with TRBJ2-6; the D gene TCRdb calls, TRBD1, cannot be checked with no DNA. CDR3 size: 16 residues. The germline gives CDR1 MNHEY, CDR2 SVGAGI.

The chain has TRBV7-9 and TRBJ2-7; the TRBD1 assignment by TCRdb is unverifiable without DNA. The CDR3 runs to 15 residues. Germline V gene lookup returns CDR1 SEHNR and CDR2 FQNEAQ (reference sequence). The CDR3 is CASSPPGRPLYEQYF.

V usage is TRBV4-1 and J usage is TRBJ2-7; the TCRdb call, TRBD1, lacks DNA for checking. Germline CDR1 MGHRA, CDR2 YSYEKL. The CDR3 is 14 amino acids. The CDR3 protein is CASSQPGQIYEQYF.

The J gene is TRBJ2-1, the V gene TRBV11-2; with no DNA, the TCRdb D assignment of TRBD2 cannot be verified. This CDR3 has 14 residues. CDR1 and CDR2 (germline): SGHAT, FQNNGV. The CDR3 loop is CASSNGGLVIEQFF. Full variable domain (remainder filled in from reference TRBV11-2 and TRBJ2-1): EAGVAQSPRYKIIEKRQSVAFWCNPISGHATLYWYQQILGQGPKLLIQFQNNGVVDDSQLPKDRFSAERLKGVDSTLKIQPAKLEDSAVYLCASSNGGLVIEQFFGPGTRLTVL.

The genes are TRBV14 and TRBJ2-3; the TCRdb D gene call, TRBD2, has no DNA to confirm it. The CDR3 is 15 residues long. Germline CDR1 and CDR2: SGHDN and FVKESK. The CDR3 loop reads CASSPGTTRTDTQYF.

The chain has TRBV6-5 and TRBJ2-7; checking the TCRdb D call of TRBD1 is not possible without DNA. Germline CDR1 reads MNHEY; CDR2 reads SVGAGI. The CDR3 is 12 amino acids. The CDR3 sequence is CASSSTPREQYF.

The gene calls are TRBV27 and TRBJ2-1; without DNA, the TCRdb call of TRBD2 cannot be checked. This CDR3 region has 17 residues. CDR1 is MNHEY, CDR2 SMNVEV, per germline (reference sequence). CDR3 loop: CASSLSFLAGIYNEQFF.

V is TRBV6-1 and J is TRBJ2-1; checking the TCRdb D call of TRBD2 is not possible without DNA. Germline V gene sequence: CDR1 MNHNS, CDR2 SASEGT. This CDR3 has 18 residues. CDR3 sequence: CASSQGLAGPVIVNEQFF.

The chain links TRBV7-2 to TRBJ2-2; absent DNA, TCRdb's TRBD2 call cannot be checked. The CDR3 covers 14 residues. The V gene's germline CDR1 is SGHTA and CDR2 FQGNSA. This chain's CDR3 is CASSLRLVGGELFF. The whole variable domain, filled in from reference TRBV7-2 and TRBJ2-2, reads GAGVSQSPSNKVTEKGKDVELRCDPISGHTALYWYRQSLGQGLEFLIYFQGNSAPDKSGLPSDRFSAERTGGSVSTLTIQRTQQEDSAVYLCASSLRLVGGELFFGEGSRLTVL.

The chain joins TRBV28 to TRBJ2-3; checking the TCRdb D call of TRBD1 is not possible without DNA. Germline V gene data show CDR1 as MDHEN and CDR2 as SYDVKM. The CDR3 is made up of 17 amino acids. This CDR3 is CASTRTGFFLSTDTQYF.

The chain couples TRBV7-9 to TRBJ1-4; the TRBD1 assignment by TCRdb is unverifiable without DNA. Germline CDR1 and CDR2: SEHNR and FQNEAQ (reference sequence). The CDR3 loop spans 14 amino acids. The CDR3 sequence: CASSRPGGNEKLFF.

V is TRBV19 and J is TRBJ1-2; with no DNA, the TCRdb D assignment of TRBD1 cannot be verified. CDR3 length equals 14 residues. Per germline, CDR1 LNHDA and CDR2 SQIVND (reference sequence). CDR3 sequence: CASSRNPDIYGYTF.

J is TRBJ2-1 and V is TRBV6-5; checking the TCRdb D call of TRBD1 is not possible without DNA. The length of the CDR3 is 16 residues. Germline V gene data show CDR1 as MNHEY and CDR2 as SVGAGI. The CDR3 spells CASSSARVLTYNEQFF.